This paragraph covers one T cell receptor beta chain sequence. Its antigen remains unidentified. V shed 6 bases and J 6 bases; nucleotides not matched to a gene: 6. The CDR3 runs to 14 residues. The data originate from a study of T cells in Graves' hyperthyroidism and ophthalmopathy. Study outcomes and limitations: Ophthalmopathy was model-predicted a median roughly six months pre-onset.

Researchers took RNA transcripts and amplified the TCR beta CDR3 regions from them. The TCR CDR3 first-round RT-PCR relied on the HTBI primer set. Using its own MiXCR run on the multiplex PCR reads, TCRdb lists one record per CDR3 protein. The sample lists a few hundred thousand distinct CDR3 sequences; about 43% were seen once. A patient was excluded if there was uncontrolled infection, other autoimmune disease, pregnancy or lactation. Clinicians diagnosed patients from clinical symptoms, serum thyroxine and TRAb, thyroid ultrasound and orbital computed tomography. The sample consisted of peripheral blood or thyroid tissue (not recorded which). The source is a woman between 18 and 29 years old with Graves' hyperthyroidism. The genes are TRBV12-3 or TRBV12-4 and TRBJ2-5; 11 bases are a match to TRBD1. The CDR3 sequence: CASRRTGGIKTQYF. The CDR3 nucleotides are TGTGCCAGCAGGCGGACAGGGGGCATAAAGACCCAGTACTTC.